This is a list of T cell receptor beta chains from one sample in a study of cytomegalovirus exposure and HLA in healthy donors. Assay used: immunoSEQ multiplex PCR; TCRdb lists only in-frame clones, some missing. The table lists some 150,000 clones, more than 75% of them singletons. Input material: PBMCs. The origin of the receptors is a man aged 30-40 years in good health and CMV-seropositive. Each CDR3 is given with its conserved first and last residue. A D gene is named only where the DNA matches it firmly. A clone size is listed for some rows: how often the clone was seen (once, few, many), or a class if it is expanded.

j_gene | abundance | v_gene | d_gene | CDR3nt | CDR3aa
TRBJ1-2 | NA | TRBV7-9 | NA | TGTGCCAGCAGCTTCAACAGTGTCTATGGCTACACCTTC | CASSFNSVYGYTF
TRBJ2-3 | once | TRBV12-5 | TRBD2 | TGTGCTAGTGGTTACGGACTAGCGGGGGGTTTTCCTAGCACAGATACGCAGTATTTT | CASGYGLAGGFPSTDTQYF
TRBJ2-5 | NA | TRBV2 | NA | TGTGCCAGCACCGACTGGGAGACCCAGTACTTC | CASTDWETQYF
TRBJ2-3 | NA | TRBV7-2 | TRBD2 | TGTGCCAGCAGCCCAATGGGACTAGAGAGAGATACGCAGTATTTT | CASSPMGLERDTQYF
TRBJ1-1 | NA | TRBV2 | TRBD1 | TGTGCCAGCAAGACAGGGGCGGGGAACACTGAAGCTTTCTTT | CASKTGAGNTEAFF
TRBJ1-4 | NA | TRBV27 | TRBD1 | TGTGCCAGCAGTTTATTACAGGGGGCCGGGCGGGAAAAACTGTTTTTT | CASSLLQGAGREKLFF
TRBJ2-3 | NA | TRBV10-3 | NA | TGTGCCACCCTAGGGGGGGGACAAGATACGCAGTATTTT | CATLGGGQDTQYF
TRBJ1-1 | NA | TRBV7-9 | NA | TGTGCCAGCAGCTTAACGGGGGTCACTGAAGCTTTCTTT | CASSLTGVTEAFF
TRBJ1-2 | NA | TRBV29-1 | NA | TGCAGCGTTGAAGGGGGCAGGGGTGGGGGCTACACCTTC | CSVEGGRGGGYTF
TRBJ1-1 | NA | TRBV28 | NA | TGTGCCAGCAGCCCGGGAGGGGGCACTGAAGCTTTCTTT | CASSPGGGTEAFF
TRBJ2-7 | few | TRBV6-5 | NA | TGTGCCAGCAGTCCCGAACAGGGCTTGGTCTACGAGCAGTACTTC | CASSPEQGLVYEQYF
TRBJ2-1 | NA | TRBV9 | NA | TGTGCCAGCAGCGTAGGTGGCAGATCGAACAATGAGCAGTTCTTC | CASSVGGRSNNEQFF
TRBJ2-5 | NA | TRBV7-8 | NA | TGTGCCAGCAGCTTAGGGGGGCGTGGGGAGACCCAGTACTTC | CASSLGGRGETQYF
TRBJ2-1 | once | TRBV7-9 | NA | TGTGCCAGCGCCTTTGTTAGCGGACTTCTTTACAATGAGCAGTTCTTC | CASAFVSGLLYNEQFF
TRBJ1-6 | NA | TRBV14 | NA | TGTGCCAGCAGCCAAGTGGTAGTAAATTCACCCCTCCACTTT | CASSQVVVNSPLHF
TRBJ1-5 | NA | TRBV30 | TRBD1 | TGTGCCTGGAGTCCCTATCACAGGGGGCGCCGGGGGAGCAATCAGCCCCAGCATTTT | CAWSPYHRGRRGSNQPQHF
TRBJ1-1 | once | TRBV7-9 | NA | TGTGCCAGCAGCTCCTCGAGGGACACTGAAGCTTTCTTT | CASSSSRDTEAFF
TRBJ2-7 | few | TRBV11-1 | NA | TGTGCCAGCAGCGGTGGAGACAGGAGAGCCTACGAGCAGTACTTC | CASSGGDRRAYEQYF
TRBJ2-3 | once | TRBV6-1 | NA | TGTGCCAGCAATCAGAGGGAGGGCACAGATACGCAGTATTTT | CASNQREGTDTQYF
TRBJ1-4 | few | TRBV5-6 | TRBD1 | TGTGCCAGCAGCTCCGGGACAGGGTTCGGTGAAAAACTGTTTTTT | CASSSGTGFGEKLFF
TRBJ2-3 | NA | TRBV6-1 | TRBD1 | TGTGCCAGCAGGTTGGGACAGGCAGATACGCAGTATTTT | CASRLGQADTQYF
TRBJ1-2 | NA | TRBV27 | NA | TGTGCCAGCAGTTCCTCCGGGACACTCTCCTATGGCTACACCTTC | CASSSSGTLSYGYTF
TRBJ1-3 | NA | TRBV9 | NA | TGTGCCAGCAGCGTAGAGGGAGGGCCCGGAAACACCATATATTTT | CASSVEGGPGNTIYF
TRBJ2-7 | NA | TRBV12-5 | TRBD1 | TGTGCTAGTGGTTTGGTACTGGGACAGGGGCATTACGAGCAGTACTTC | CASGLVLGQGHYEQYF
TRBJ2-5 | NA | TRBV18 | TRBD2 | TGTGCCAGCTCCCTTCTAGCGGGACAAGAGACCCAGTACTTC | CASSLLAGQETQYF
TRBJ2-1 | NA | TRBV27 | TRBD2 | TGTGCCAGCACCAGACTAGCGGGCTTGATTTACAATGAGCAGTTCTTC | CASTRLAGLIYNEQFF
TRBJ2-6 | NA | TRBV4-1 | TRBD2 | TGCGCCAGCAGCCACTCGGGAGGTGGGGCCAACGTCCTGACTTTC | CASSHSGGGANVLTF
TRBJ2-7 | NA | TRBV2 | TRBD2 | TGTGCCAGCAGTGAAGTTGCGGGGGTTACCGAGCAGTACTTC | CASSEVAGVTEQYF
TRBJ2-6 | NA | TRBV27 | NA | TGTGCCAGCAGTCTCTTAGCGTTTGGGGCCAACGTCCTGACTTTC | CASSLLAFGANVLTF
TRBJ2-3 | once | TRBV9 | NA | TGTGCCAGCAGCGGGGGGGGCACAGATACGCAGTATTTT | CASSGGGTDTQYF
TRBJ2-5 | NA | TRBV5-1 | TRBD1 | TGCGCCAGCAGCCTCATAGGACAGGGAGAGACCCAGTACTTC | CASSLIGQGETQYF
TRBJ1-1 | NA | TRBV7-6 | NA | TGTGCCAGCAGCGTAACAGAGAACACTGAAGCTTTCTTT | CASSVTENTEAFF
TRBJ1-1 | NA | TRBV29-1 | NA | TGCAGCGTTGATAGGGGGATGAACACTGAAGCTTTCTTT | CSVDRGMNTEAFF
TRBJ2-1 | NA | TRBV29-1 | TRBD2 | TGCAGCGCTCGACTAGCGGGGGATTCCAATGAGCAGTTCTTC | CSARLAGDSNEQFF
TRBJ2-1 | NA | TRBV5-6 | TRBD2 | TGTGCCAGCAGCCCGGTAGCGGGAGAGAACAATGAGCAGTTCTTC | CASSPVAGENNEQFF